The TCR beta chain under discussion was sequenced for a study of CD8 T cells in ankylosing spondylitis. Study results and limitations: Reports say disease-linked clones showed up significantly more in matched ankylosing spondylitis synovial fluid. Several highly homologous variants made up a TCR beta motif, and this motif appeared characteristic of ankylosing spondylitis blood.

TCRdb processed the 5' RACE reads anew with MiXCR; each CDR3 protein has one entry. This table has approximately 500,000 distinct CDR3 sequences, roughly an eighth appearing once. This clonotype was seen more than once but under ten times. What it binds is not known. Material for sequencing was blood, either unsorted or a sorted T cell fraction (not recorded which). The receptor was derived from a male donor with ankylosing spondylitis.

In DNA, the CDR3 is TGTGCCAGCTCACCAACACATTCCGGGGACGGAGGCTACACCTTC. Its protein is CASSPTHSGDGGYTF. This sequence joins TRBV18 and TRBJ1-2, with D possibly matching TRBD1 (5 bases). Between the trimmed V and J ends, which lost 2 bases and 8 bases, there was a span of 18 bases. This CDR3 is 15 amino acids long. CDR1 and CDR2 (germline): KGHSH, LQKENI.